This T cell receptor beta chain derives from a study of blood T cells in healthy people across ages. A second PCR of roughly 7 to 11 cycles used a sample-barcoded 5' primer and a J-beta primer mix. TCRdb re-derived calls from the 5' RACE reads in MiXCR, one entry per CDR3 protein. The sample shows 1,100,000 or so distinct CDR3 sequences, more than 35% of them seen only once. The people who gave samples were healthy Caucasians from Russia, aged roughly 6 to 90. The CDR3 loop spans 15 amino acids. In germline, CDR1 is SGHDN, CDR2 FVKESK. V lost 3 bases and J lost 4, with 14 bases in between. Material for sequencing was blood. The chain combines TRBV14 with TRBJ2-3; TRBD1 might be the D (6 bases). This TCR was recovered from a woman aged 55-75 years in good health. CDR3 region: CASSQRGMVPDTQYF. The CDR3 DNA sequence: TGTGCCAGCAGCCAGAGGGGGATGGTCCCAGATACGCAGTATTTT.